These 15 T cell receptor beta chains were sequenced from one sample in a study of CD8 T cells in ankylosing spondylitis. General study points: Characteristic of ankylosing spondylitis blood, it appeared, was a TCR beta motif comprising roughly 8 highly homologous variants.

Their antigens remain unidentified. TCRdb passed the 5' RACE reads through MiXCR, listing each CDR3 protein once. Of fewer than 550,000 distinct CDR3 sequences in the sample, approximately 5.3% were seen once. The sample consisted of blood, either unsorted or a sorted T cell fraction (not recorded which). The receptors derive from a male donor with ankylosing spondylitis.

In this sample, this clonotype turned up many times. This chain links TRBV6-5 with TRBJ1-4; D is undetermined. The CDR3 sequence is 14 residues long. Trimming shortened V by 4 bases and J by 5 bases, and 11 bases separated the two germline ends. Germline CDR1 and CDR2: MNHEY and SVGAGI. The CDR3 is CASSFRPSNEKLFF. The CDR3 DNA sequence: TGTGCCAGCAGTTTTCGACCTTCGAATGAAAAACTGTTTTTT.

This clonotype was found many times. The J gene is TRBJ1-5, the V gene TRBV4-3; perhaps TRBD1 as D (6 bases). Germline loops: CDR1 LGHNA, CDR2 YSLEER. Between the trimmed V and J ends, which lost 6 bases and 4 bases, there was a span of 16 bases. This CDR3 spans 15 amino acids. As DNA, the CDR3 is TGCGCCAGCAGACTGGACAGCTCAAGTAATCAGCCCCAGCATTTT. It translates to CASRLDSSSNQPQHF.

This clonotype was detected many times. The chain's CDR3 is CASSYLNRGEQFF. For the CDR3, the DNA is TGTGCCAGCAGTTACCTCAACCGGGGTGAGCAGTTCTTC. The chain is built from TRBV6-5 and TRBJ2-1; D perhaps matches TRBD2 (5 bases). Trimming removed 2 bases from V and 9 bases from J, with 11 bases in between. There are 13 residues in the CDR3. Germline-derived CDR1 and CDR2 are MNHEY and SVGAGI.

V usage is TRBV9 and J usage is TRBJ1-6; 7 nucleotides agree with TRBD1. The ends lost 4 bases at V and 2 bases at J; junction bases unmatched: 9. Germline values: CDR1 SGDLS, CDR2 YYNGEE. There are 17 residues in the CDR3. The CDR3 spells CASSPRGQGPYNSPLHF. CDR3 coding DNA: TGTGCCAGCAGCCCTAGGGGGCAGGGCCCCTATAATTCACCCCTCCACTTT.

This clonotype came up many times. The V and J genes are TRBV29-1 and TRBJ1-2; unclear D gene. V lost 6 bases and J 3 bases, leaving 8 bases between the germline ends. CDR1 and CDR2 (germline): SQVTM, ANQGSEA. The CDR3 has 11 amino acids. The DNA for the CDR3 is TGCAGCGTGGACGGAGACTATGGCTACACCTTC. Amino acids: CSVDGDYGYTF.

This clonotype was seen only a few times. CDR3 in amino acids: CSARDTVAKMSEQYF. The CDR3 DNA is TGCAGTGCTAGAGATACGGTGGCCAAGATGTCCGAGCAGTACTTC. This sequence joins TRBV20-1 and TRBJ2-7; no clear D gene. The CDR3 runs to 15 residues. Germline V lookup: CDR1 DFQATT, CDR2 SNEGSKA (reference sequence). V was clipped by 0 bases and J by 6 bases, with 18 bases between them.

There are many counts of this clonotype. This chain joins TRBV6-5 and TRBJ2-5; TRBD1 matches 7 bases. The CDR3 runs 14 residues. Germline loops: CDR1 MNHEY, CDR2 SVGAGI. V gave up 1 base and J gave up 3 bases; unmatched junction bases: 2. The CDR3 bases are TGTGCCAGCAGTTACTTGGGACAGAAAGAGACCCAGTACTTC. It codes for CASSYLGQKETQYF.

The J gene is TRBJ1-4, the V gene TRBV5-1; TRBD1 agrees at 9 bases. V gave up 3 bases and J gave up 8 bases; unmatched junction bases: 11. CDR1 is SGHRS, CDR2 YFSETQ, per germline. This CDR3 spans 16 amino acids. Here the CDR3 DNA reads TGCGCCAGCAGCTGGGGGTCGGACAGGGGCTTAGAAAAACTGTTTTTT. Protein sequence: CASSWGSDRGLEKLFF.

This clonotype showed up many times. The V gene is TRBV12-3 or TRBV12-4, the J gene TRBJ1-1; D may be TRBD1 (6 bases). The CDR3 has 14 residues. The V end lost 3 bases, the J end lost 1 base, and 9 bases lay between the germline ends. CDR3: CASSLLGGNTEAFF. The CDR3 nucleotides are TGTGCCAGCAGTTTGTTAGGGGGGAACACTGAAGCTTTCTTT.

This chain uses TRBV30 with TRBJ2-7; TRBD1 or TRBD2 may be the D gene (6 bases each). Germline CDR1 is GTSNPN and CDR2 is SVGIG (reference sequence). V was trimmed by 0 bases and J by 3 bases, leaving 9 bases between them. The CDR3 is made up of 13 amino acids. CDR3 sequence (DNA): TGTGCCTGGAGTGTAGGGGGGTTCTACGAGCAGTACTTC. Translating gives CAWSVGGFYEQYF.

There are many counts of this clonotype. The chain links TRBV3-1 to TRBJ2-5, with TRBD1 as a possible D gene (6 bases). The CDR3 runs to 14 residues. Per the germline V gene, CDR1 is LGHDT and CDR2 is YNNKEL (reference sequence). The V and J ends lost 2 bases and 5 bases respectively, with 12 bases between them. CDR3 sequence: CASSQRAGEETQYF. Written as DNA, the CDR3 is TGTGCCAGCAGCCAACGGGCAGGGGAGGAGACCCAGTACTTC.

This clonotype was observed once. A read error is possible here, since a much larger clone lies one base away. This CDR3 is missing its conserved last phenylalanine or tryptophan, likely due to a read error. V gene TRBV29-1 combines with J gene TRBJ2-7; D perhaps matches TRBD2 (5 bases). The CDR3 consists of 12 residues. Germline CDR1 is SQVTM and CDR2 is ANQGSEA. V lost 7 bases, J lost 4 bases, and 14 bases lay in between. The CDR3 is CSASGILYEQYI. The CDR3 DNA reads TGCAGCGCTTCCGGGATCCTTTACGAGCAGTACATC.

This clonotype was detected ten times or more. The J gene is TRBJ1-1, the V gene TRBV6-2 or TRBV6-3; D call uncertain. V was pared by 3 bases and J by 9 bases, with 8 bases between. This CDR3 has 11 amino acids. The germline V gene encodes CDR1 MNHEY and CDR2 SVGEGT. The CDR3 region has the DNA TGTGCCAGCAGTTATCTGAGTAAAGCTTTCTTT. It yields the protein CASSYLSKAFF.

Comments on this clonotype: A much larger clone differs from this one at a single base, so this may be a read error. V gene TRBV5-1 combines with J gene TRBJ1-2; possible D gene TRBD1, 6 bases. Germline CDR1 is SGHRS and CDR2 is YFSETQ. This CDR3 comprises 16 residues. The germline V and J ends were trimmed by 4 bases and 5 bases, with 21 bases remaining between them. CDR3 sequence (DNA): TGCGCCAGCAGCGGGGTCTGGCAGGACAGACTATATGGCTACACCTTC. It encodes CASSGVWQDRLYGYTF.

This clonotype was observed at least ten times. The V call is TRBV15, the J call TRBJ2-1; no clear D gene. CDR1 LNHNV and CDR2 YYDKDF come from the germline V gene (reference sequence). Trimming stripped 0 bases from V and 0 bases from J, with 9 bases between. The CDR3 sequence is 16 residues long. This CDR3 reads CATSRDLDPSYNEQFF. The CDR3 DNA reads TGTGCCACCAGCAGAGATTTGGATCCCTCCTACAATGAGCAGTTCTTC.